The 5 T cell receptor beta chains reported below all come from one sample, sequenced in a study of OX40 agonist ivuxolimab in advanced cancers. Sequenced by immunoSEQ multiplex PCR; TCRdb stores in-frame clones only, minus some. The data hold 55,000 to 80,000 clones, with around 80% observed a single time. The starting material was CD4+ or CD8+ T cells sorted from blood, obtained in a trial of the OX40 agonist ivuxolimab. The receptors were gathered from an adult with an advanced solid tumor such as melanoma, head and neck, liver or kidney cancer.

The rearrangement joins TRBV20-1 to TRBJ2-1; no definite D call. V lost 3 bases, J lost 5 bases, and 5 bases lay in between. Germline V gene sequence: CDR1 DFQATT, CDR2 SNEGSKA (reference sequence). This CDR3 region has 11 residues. DNA for the CDR3: TGCAGTGCTAGGGCCGACAATGAGCAGTTCTTC. It encodes CSARADNEQFF.

The gene calls are TRBV7-2 and TRBJ2-5; 7 bases line up with TRBD2. Losses at the gene ends were 5 bases for V and 2 bases for J; bases not matched to a gene: 11. There are 16 residues in the CDR3. The germline CDR1 and CDR2 sequences are SGHTA and FQGNSA. CDR3 residues: CASSLGWGGKQETQYF. In DNA form, the CDR3 reads TGTGCCAGCAGCCTCGGTTGGGGGGGGAAACAAGAGACCCAGTACTTC.

V and J are TRBV14 and TRBJ2-1; D remains ambiguous. Germline V lookup: CDR1 SGHDN, CDR2 FVKESK. V was pared by 4 bases and J by 10 bases, with 11 bases between. The CDR3 extends over 12 amino acids. Here the CDR3 DNA reads TGTGCCAGCAGCCGGATGGATATGGAGCAGTTCTTC. As protein: CASSRMDMEQFF.

The V gene is TRBV5-5, the J gene TRBJ2-7, with a possible D match to TRBD1 (7 bases). This CDR3 is 17 amino acids long. CDR1 SGHKS and CDR2 YYEKEE come from the germline V gene (reference sequence). Trimming pared 0 bases from V and 3 bases from J, leaving 19 bases between. CDR3 bases: TGTGCCAGCAGCTTGGCCGGGGGTCAGGGGGGAATCTACGAGCAGTACTTC. Protein product: CASSLAGGQGGIYEQYF. Full variable domain (missing parts from reference TRBV5-5 and TRBJ2-7): DAGVTQSPTHLIKTRGQQVTLRCSPISGHKSVSWYQQVLGQGPQFIFQYYEKEERGRGNFPDRFSARQFPNYSSELNVNALLLGDSALYLCASSLAGGQGGIYEQYFGPGTRLTVT.

This rearrangement joins TRBV9 to TRBJ2-7; D uncertain. The germline V gene encodes CDR1 SGDLS and CDR2 YYNGEE. The CDR3 spans 13 residues. Trimming left V 0 bases short and J 5 bases short, with 9 bases between. CDR3 DNA: TGTGCCAGCAGCGTAGCCCCCCCCAACGAGCAGTACTTC. Protein product: CASSVAPPNEQYF.